Each of the 26 T cell receptor beta chains below was sequenced from the same sample in a study of blood T cells in healthy people across ages. With a J-beta primer mix and a sample-barcoded 5' primer, a second PCR ran 7 to 11 cycles. TCRdb re-analysed the 5' RACE reads in MiXCR, keeping a single row per CDR3 protein. The repertoire consists of 660,000 or so distinct CDR3 sequences, with roughly 53% occurring once and the leading ten covering over 30%. The sequenced sample was blood. The receptors derive from a man aged 55 to 69 in good health.

This clonotype was counted a single time. The chain couples TRBV20-1 to TRBJ2-3; 14 bases agree with TRBD2. V was clipped by 6 bases and J by 5 bases; unmatched bases: 4. The length of the CDR3 is 14 residues. Looked up from germline, CDR1 is DFQATT and CDR2 is SNEGSKA (reference sequence). The CDR3 sequence is CSARTSGGLDTQYF. As DNA, the CDR3 is TGCAGTGCCAGGACTAGCGGGGGGTTAGATACGCAGTATTTT.

V is TRBV12-3 or TRBV12-4 and J is TRBJ2-5; perhaps TRBD2 as D (6 bases). There are 15 residues in the CDR3. With 2 bases removed from V and 4 bases from J, the gap between germline ends came to 14 bases. The CDR3 protein is CASSLRKQGGETQYF. The CDR3 bases are TGTGCCAGCAGTTTAAGGAAGCAGGGAGGAGAGACCCAGTACTTC.

The chain couples TRBV3-1 to TRBJ2-1; possible D gene TRBD2, 6 bases. The germline CDR1 and CDR2 sequences are LGHDT and YNNKEL (reference sequence). The CDR3 totals 15 residues. V gave up 0 bases and J gave up 13 bases, with 19 bases separating them. The CDR3 loop reads CASSQDTRREETQFF. The CDR3 DNA follows: TGTGCCAGCAGCCAAGATACACGGAGGGAAGAGACCCAGTTCTTC.

The chain combines TRBV6-2 or TRBV6-3 with TRBJ2-4; 10 bases match TRBD1. With the DNA end fitting TRBJ2-7 better, the J assignment may be wrong. The length of the CDR3 is 16 residues. Germline loops: CDR1 MNHEY, CDR2 SVGEGT. The CDR3 DNA sequence: TGTGCCAGCAATGTCCCGGGACAGGGGAGGCGGTACGAGCAGTACTTC. It is translated as CASNVPGQGRRYEQYF.

This chain uses TRBV5-1 with TRBJ2-3; the match to TRBD2 covers 12 bases. The CDR3 sequence is 17 residues long. CDR1 SGHRS and CDR2 YFSETQ come from the germline V gene. The trim removed 4 bases at V and 0 bases at J, leaving 6 bases unmatched. CDR3 sequence (DNA): TGCGCCAGCAGCCGGAACCTAGCGGGGGGGAGCACAGATACGCAGTATTTT. Protein product: CASSRNLAGGSTDTQYF.

The chain carries TRBV6-6 and TRBJ2-3; 8 bases are shared with TRBD2. The V segment lost 3 bases and the J segment 0 bases; nucleotides outside the gene matches: 2. This CDR3 comprises 15 residues. Germline V gene sequence: CDR1 MNHNY, CDR2 SVGAGI (reference sequence). The CDR3 loop is CASSYQRGSTDTQYF. The CDR3 DNA reads TGTGCCAGCAGTTATCAGCGGGGGAGCACAGATACGCAGTATTTT.

CDR3 residues: CASSPASGQPHSPLHF. In nucleotides, the CDR3 is TGCGCCAGCAGCCCCGCTTCAGGACAGCCCCATTCACCCCTCCACTTT. The V call is TRBV5-1, the J call TRBJ1-6; a possible D gene is TRBD1 (6 bases). Germline V gives CDR1 SGHRS, CDR2 YFSETQ. V lost 4 bases to trimming and J lost 8 bases, with 19 bases between them. The CDR3 is 16 amino acids.

The chain couples TRBV10-3 to TRBJ2-1; the match to TRBD2 covers 8 bases. Germline CDR1 ENHRY, CDR2 SYGVKD. The CDR3 loop spans 17 amino acids. J was trimmed by 5 bases and V by 3 bases; bases with no gene match: 12. DNA for the CDR3: TGTGCCATCAGTGATCCGTCTGGGCGGGGGGCCCACAATGAGCAGTTCTTC. Translation: CAISDPSGRGAHNEQFF.

The rearrangement joins TRBV12-3 or TRBV12-4 to TRBJ1-2; D not resolved. Trimming took off 7 bases at V and 0 bases at J, with 15 bases between the two ends. This CDR3 comprises 15 residues. CDR3 nucleotides: TGTGCCAGCACCGATCCGGCGGGAACTAACTATGGCTACACCTTC. Encoded protein: CASTDPAGTNYGYTF.

The gene calls are TRBV28 and TRBJ1-2; TRBD1 might be the D (5 bases). The germline V and J ends were trimmed by 5 bases and 4 bases, with 11 bases remaining between them. Germline V lookup: CDR1 MDHEN, CDR2 SYDVKM. The CDR3 totals 13 residues. The CDR3 protein is CASSPSGPYGYTF. The DNA for the CDR3 is TGTGCCAGCAGTCCCTCGGGACCCTATGGCTACACCTTC.

The V gene is TRBV12-3 or TRBV12-4, the J gene TRBJ2-3; 8 nucleotides line up with TRBD1. V was pared by 2 bases and J by 6 bases, with 4 bases of the junction left unmatched. This CDR3 comprises 14 residues. CDR3 bases: TGTGCCAGCAGTTTAACCAGGGGGCGGGATACGCAGTATTTT. Translation: CASSLTRGRDTQYF.

The chain joins TRBV7-9 to TRBJ2-7; 8 nucleotides align to TRBD1. Germline V lookup: CDR1 SEHNR, CDR2 FQNEAQ (reference sequence). The V segment lost 5 bases and the J segment 5 bases; nucleotides outside the gene matches: 11. There are 15 residues in the CDR3. The CDR3 sequence is CASSPRTGKSHEQYF. In nucleotides, the CDR3 is TGTGCCAGCAGCCCCCGGACAGGGAAATCCCACGAGCAGTACTTC.

This chain uses TRBV29-1 with TRBJ2-3; 7 positions match TRBD1. This CDR3 has 13 amino acids. Germline CDR1 SQVTM, CDR2 ANQGSEA. The V and J ends lost 7 bases and 0 bases, in that order; junction bases with no gene match: 4. CDR3: CSEGQSSTDTQYF. For the CDR3, the DNA is TGCAGCGAGGGACAGTCAAGCACAGATACGCAGTATTTT.

The V call is TRBV2, the J call TRBJ1-5, with D maybe TRBD1 (6 bases). This CDR3 is 15 amino acids long. V lost 6 bases and J 0 bases, leaving 12 bases between the germline ends. Looked up from germline, CDR1 is SNHLY and CDR2 is FYNNEI. The chain's CDR3 is CASSTKGDSNQPQHF. CDR3 bases: TGTGCCAGCAGCACGAAGGGGGATAGCAATCAGCCCCAGCATTTT.

In this sample, this clonotype turned up a few times. The rearrangement links TRBV20-1 to TRBJ1-2; D not resolved. Deletions cut 1 base from V and 6 bases from J, with 9 bases between. This CDR3 contains 12 residues. Germline V gene sequence: CDR1 DFQATT, CDR2 SNEGSKA (reference sequence). This CDR3 reads CSARGQLNGYTF. The DNA for the CDR3 is TGCAGTGCTAGAGGGCAGCTAAATGGCTACACCTTC.

This clonotype was seen just once. The gene calls are TRBV28 and TRBJ1-2; the match to TRBD1 covers 8 bases. V lost 4 bases and J lost 8; bases outside the gene matches: 6. This CDR3 spans 13 amino acids. Germline values: CDR1 MDHEN, CDR2 SYDVKM. CDR3 in amino acids: CASSSTGVGGYTF. The CDR3 bases are TGTGCCAGCAGTTCGACAGGGGTCGGCGGCTACACCTTC.

This chain links TRBV5-5 with TRBJ1-2, with D possibly matching TRBD1 (5 bases). Germline lookup yields CDR1 SGHKS and CDR2 YYEKEE (reference sequence). The CDR3 has 13 amino acids. The ends were cut back, 3 bases at V and 7 bases at J, with 13 bases in the middle. The CDR3 region is CASSSGGSRGYTF. The CDR3 DNA reads TGTGCCAGCAGCTCCGGGGGGAGTCGTGGCTACACCTTC.

Only a few counts were recorded for this clonotype. The V call is TRBV7-2, the J call TRBJ2-3, with D perhaps TRBD1 or TRBD2 (5 bases each). Deletions cut 2 bases from V and 5 bases from J, with 11 bases between. The CDR3 is 14 residues long. The germline V gene has CDR1 SGHTA and CDR2 FQGNSA. Here the CDR3 reads CASSLSQGRDTQYF. The CDR3 nucleotides read TGTGCCAGCAGCTTAAGCCAGGGACGAGATACGCAGTATTTT.

The table lists this clonotype with a few counts. V gene TRBV27 combines with J gene TRBJ1-2, with D perhaps TRBD1 (5 bases). V lost 3 bases and J 4 bases, leaving 15 bases between the germline ends. CDR3 length: 15 amino acids. Germline assignment: CDR1 MNHEY and CDR2 SMNVEV (reference sequence). In DNA, the CDR3 is TGTGCCAGCAGTTTCGCTCGGGGCGGACCCTATGGCTACACCTTC. It translates to CASSFARGGPYGYTF.

The chain couples TRBV3-1 to TRBJ2-2, with 13 bases matching TRBD2. Germline CDR1 reads LGHDT; CDR2 reads YNNKEL (reference sequence). Unmatched junction bases numbered 3, after V lost 1 base and J lost 7 bases. The CDR3 runs to 16 residues. CDR3 nucleotide sequence: TGTGCCAGCAGCCAAGTCCGGACTAGCGGGGGCGGGGAGCTGTTTTTT. This codes for CASSQVRTSGGGELFF. The variable domain in full, completed from reference TRBV3-1 and TRBJ2-2, reads DTAVSQTPKYLVTQMGNDKSIKCEQNLGHDTMYWYKQDSKKFLKIMFSYNNKELIINETVPNRFSPKSPDKAHLNLHINSLELGDSAVYFCASSQVRTSGGGELFFGEGSRLTVL.

The rearrangement uses TRBV28 and TRBJ2-1; 8 bases line up with TRBD2. CDR3 length: 14 amino acids. The ends lost 6 bases at V and 10 bases at J; junction bases unmatched: 11. Germline lookup yields CDR1 MDHEN and CDR2 SYDVKM. The CDR3 coding sequence is TGTGCCAGCAGAGTGGCGGGACTAGGTTACGAGCAGTTCTTC. It is translated as CASRVAGLGYEQFF.

The chain combines TRBV5-1 with TRBJ2-6; 7 bases line up with TRBD1. Trimming cost V 1 base and J 3 bases; bases outside gene matches: 7. The CDR3 has 17 residues. Germline V lookup: CDR1 SGHRS, CDR2 YFSETQ. CDR3 loop: CASSLFEGAIGANVLTF. The CDR3 DNA is TGCGCCAGCAGCTTGTTTGAGGGGGCCATTGGGGCCAACGTCCTGACTTTC.

This chain links TRBV28 with TRBJ1-2; D not resolved. Trimming took off 6 bases at V and 0 bases at J, with 11 bases between the two ends. CDR1 and CDR2 from the germline V gene are MDHEN and SYDVKM. The CDR3 spans 14 residues. CDR3 loop: CASRPGSTNYGYTF. The CDR3 nucleotides read TGTGCCAGCAGGCCAGGATCTACTAACTATGGCTACACCTTC.

With respect to this clonotype: The DNA is omitted, as the CDR3 cannot be located on it reliably, and the CDR3 follows TCRdb's listing. This rearrangement joins TRBV15 to TRBJ1-4; TRBD1 reflects the table's D call only, with no check against the DNA. The CDR3 extends over 15 residues, inclusive of both ends. Germline assignment: CDR1 LNHNV and CDR2 YYDKDF (reference sequence). The CDR3: CATSPVGTGIRILFF.

The chain employs TRBV5-1 and TRBJ2-1; TRBD2 matches 10 bases. V dropped 4 bases and J dropped 3; count of bases not matched to a gene: 4. CDR3 length: 15 amino acids. The germline CDR1 and CDR2 sequences are SGHRS and YFSETQ. The CDR3 is CASSLAGDRYNEQFF. DNA of the CDR3: TGCGCCAGCAGCCTAGCGGGGGACCGCTACAATGAGCAGTTCTTC.

This clonotype was recorded only once. The J gene is TRBJ1-1, the V gene TRBV28; no definite D call. Germline CDR1 is MDHEN and CDR2 is SYDVKM. Trimming stripped 5 bases from V and 4 bases from J, with 14 bases between. The CDR3 totals 14 residues. The CDR3 nucleotides read TGTGCCAGCAGTCGTGACAAATATTCCACTGAAGCTTTCTTT. Its translation: CASSRDKYSTEAFF.